This TCR beta chain was captured by sequencing in a study of identical twins. This clonotype was seen a few times. Per germline, CDR1 MNHEY and CDR2 SVGAGI. The CDR3 is 14 residues long. Trimming removed 4 bases at V and 0 bases at J, with 10 bases between. TCRdb passed the 5' RACE reads through MiXCR, listing each CDR3 protein once. The table records roughly 1.6 million distinct CDR3 sequences, around 33% of them present only once. J is TRBJ2-7 and V is TRBV6-5; tentative D call: TRBD2 (6 bases). The sample taken for sequencing was cord blood. This TCR was sampled from a newborn girl in good health. CDR3 sequence: CASSFGGDSYEQYF. CDR3 in DNA: TGTGCCAGCAGTTTCGGCGGGGACTCCTACGAGCAGTACTTC.